This T cell receptor (beta chain) appears in the sequencing data of a study of cytotoxic CD8 clonotypes in ibrutinib-treated CLL. Study details: Of a cohort that held some eleven relapsed/refractory and under 16 treatment-naive patients, roughly 18 were IGHV unmutated. After a median roughly 12 months on treatment (6 to 36), response samples were drawn.

Concerning this clone: Its antigen remains unidentified.

TCRdb keeps only in-frame clones here, not all; method: immunoSEQ multiplex PCR. Of around 97,000 clones detected, 78% appear once; the ten largest clones hold about 29%. Findings of the study overall: Clonality showed a rise at ibrutinib response that reversed toward baseline at progression.

Germline V lookup: CDR1 SGHTA, CDR2 FQGNSA. There are 17 residues in the CDR3. Trimming pared 0 bases from V and 2 bases from J, leaving 14 bases between. Sequenced here: PBMCs, sampled after 12 months of ibrutinib treatment. The origin of this receptor is a human donor with chronic lymphocytic leukemia. The genes are TRBV7-2 and TRBJ1-3, with no clear D. The CDR3 bases are TGTGCCAGCAGCTTAGCTTTGATGGGTCTCGCTGGAAACACCATATATTTT. As protein: CASSLALMGLAGNTIYF.